Listed here is a single T cell receptor (beta chain). This record comes from a study of T cell changes during pregnancy in multiple sclerosis. Trimming removed 6 bases from V and 8 bases from J, with 8 bases in between. CDR3 length equals 11 residues. Germline assignment: CDR1 LNHDA and CDR2 SQIVND (reference sequence). Data came from immunoSEQ multiplex PCR; TCRdb stores just in-frame clones and leaves some out. The sample records 35,000 or so clones, about 90% being singletons. This sample comprised CD4+ T cells from peripheral blood mononuclear cells, obtained after pregnancy. The chain couples TRBV19 to TRBJ2-1; no reliable D call. This clonotype was sampled from a female donor with multiple sclerosis, enrolled in a pregnancy study. CDR3 region: CASSLDHEQFF. The CDR3 DNA follows: TGTGCCAGTAGCCTAGATCATGAGCAGTTCTTC.